This T cell receptor (beta chain) was profiled in a study of cytomegalovirus exposure and HLA in healthy donors. Use of 60 Vbeta and 13 Jbeta primers characterized the PCR. Profiled with immunoSEQ multiplex PCR; TCRdb holds only in-frame clones, not every one. The sample yields about 140,000 clones, 76% seen once. What was sequenced was PBMCs. The source of this sequence is a man aged 40-49 years in good health and CMV-seronegative.

CDR3 DNA: TGTGCCAGCAGCTCCGGGACTCAAACCTACGAGCAGTACTTC. It yields the protein CASSSGTQTYEQYF. The V and J genes are TRBV7-3 and TRBJ2-7, with TRBD2 as a possible D gene (6 bases). The V gene lost 4 bases and the J gene lost 2 bases, with 12 bases spanning the gap. CDR3 length: 14 residues. Germline-derived CDR1 and CDR2 are SGHTA and FQGTGA.